The clone carrying this T cell receptor beta chain occurred many times. Its antigen remains unknown. Template switching added a universal primer binding site, and final cDNA carried unique molecular identifiers. TCRdb reprocessed the 5' RACE reads with MiXCR, giving one entry per CDR3 protein. The table records roughly 200,000 distinct CDR3 sequences, under 10% of them present only once. The sample originates from a study of identical twins. Study observations and caveats: Models underpredicted monozygotic twin sharing of out-of-frame TCR alpha. Twins shared beta out-of-frame sequences in excess, but this excess was weaker.

V shed 6 bases, J shed 8 bases, and the junction held 11 bases outside the gene matches. CDR3 length: 15 residues. Germline V gene sequence: CDR1 MDHEN, CDR2 SYDVKM. All donors were healthy, and all were Caucasian. In addition, the sample was reused for a study of yellow fever vaccine responses in identical twins.

What was sequenced was memory (CD45RO+) T cells sorted from blood. The gene calls are TRBV28 and TRBJ2-1, with 9 bases matching TRBD1. The source of this sequence is a young woman in good health. CDR3 coding DNA: TGTGCCAGCAGCATTGCCGGGACAGGGACCCATGAGCAGTTCTTC. It is translated as CASSIAGTGTHEQFF.